The T cell receptor (beta chain) under discussion was sequenced for a study of naive and memory T cell subsets. This clonotype has at least ten counts. An oligonucleotide containing a UMI was ligated to the 3' end of TCR cDNA. Unsorted total RNA, about 1 to 1000 ng, was DNase treated before reverse transcription. Germline values: CDR1 SGHRS, CDR2 YFSETQ. V lost 4 bases to trimming and J lost 5 bases, with 15 bases between them. The CDR3 spans 14 residues. The SP2 primer and nested alpha and beta constant region primers amplified ligated cDNA in four rounds. TCRdb reprocessed the 5' RACE reads with MiXCR, giving one entry per CDR3 protein. The profile covers about 48,000 distinct CDR3 sequences, with 4.7% appearing a single time and around 0.84% taken by the ten largest.

The chain combines TRBV5-1 with TRBJ1-1; D possibly corresponds to TRBD1 (5 bases). This TCR derives from a female donor in good health. The CDR3 reads CASSEQDAITEAFF. DNA of the CDR3: TGCGCCAGCAGCGAACAGGACGCAATTACTGAAGCTTTCTTT.